These 11 T cell receptor beta chains share one sample of origin, sequenced in a study of neurological immune-mediated disorders. From the 5' RACE reads, TCRdb called clonotypes with MiXCR, one entry per CDR3 protein. The sample yields more than 55,000 distinct CDR3 sequences, 24% seen once. Described time point: technical triplicate 2. The specimen was PBMCs. Receptors were obtained from a man aged 60-69 years with HTLV-1-associated myelopathy (HAM/TSP).

The chain employs TRBV5-1 and TRBJ1-1; 7 nucleotides line up with TRBD1. Germline assignment: CDR1 SGHRS and CDR2 YFSETQ. This CDR3 is 15 amino acids long. V gave up 2 bases and J gave up 4 bases; unmatched junction bases: 8. CDR3 protein: CASSLGDSVITEAFF. The CDR3, as DNA: TGCGCCAGCAGCTTAGGGGACAGCGTCATCACTGAAGCTTTCTTT.

The chain combines TRBV24-1 with TRBJ2-3; D is perhaps TRBD1 (5 bases). V gave up 1 base and J gave up 4 bases, with 11 bases separating them. The CDR3 sequence is 15 residues long. Per germline, CDR1 KGHDR and CDR2 SFDVKD. For the CDR3, the DNA is TGTGCCACCAGTGATTTCAGGGTAGCAGCAGATACGCAGTATTTT. This sequence encodes CATSDFRVAADTQYF.

The rearrangement links TRBV20-1 to TRBJ2-1; 12 positions match TRBD2. Germline V gives CDR1 DFQATT, CDR2 SNEGSKA (reference sequence). The CDR3 covers 15 residues. Trimming took 2 bases from V and 6 from J; bases not matched to a gene: 5. Here the CDR3 reads CSARTSGRQSNEQFF. In DNA, the CDR3 is TGCAGTGCTAGAACTAGCGGGAGGCAGAGCAATGAGCAGTTCTTC.

This clonotype was counted many times. The genes are TRBV12-3 or TRBV12-4 and TRBJ2-5; D may be TRBD2 (6 bases). V was trimmed by 6 bases and J by 5 bases, leaving 16 bases between them. The length of the CDR3 is 14 residues. CDR3 region: CASSPNGGGETQYF. In DNA, the CDR3 is TGTGCCAGCAGCCCGAACGGGGGTGGGGAGACCCAGTACTTC.

The chain recombines TRBV11-2 with TRBJ2-3, with 8 bases identical to TRBD1. The CDR3 extends over 16 amino acids. The junction had 10 bases not matched to a gene; V was cut back by 4 bases and J by 4 bases. Germline V CDR1 and CDR2: SGHAT, FQNNGV. DNA for the CDR3: TGTGCCAGCAGCTCCCCTCGACAGGGGCGCCCAGATACGCAGTATTTT. Protein: CASSSPRQGRPDTQYF.

Many counts were recorded for this clonotype. The rearrangement uses TRBV25-1 and TRBJ1-2; D is unclear. The V and J ends lost 1 base and 2 bases respectively, with 11 bases between them. In germline, CDR1 is MGHDK, CDR2 SYGVNS. The CDR3 totals 15 residues. CDR3 amino acids: CASSESRRSNYGYTF. The CDR3 DNA is TGTGCCAGCAGTGAATCCCGCCGCTCAAACTATGGCTACACCTTC.

V gene TRBV4-2 combines with J gene TRBJ2-1; no clear D. Trimming shortened V by 1 base and J by 7 bases, and 17 bases separated the two germline ends. Germline V gives CDR1 LGHNA, CDR2 YNFKEQ. This CDR3 comprises 16 residues. The CDR3 DNA sequence: TGTGCCAGCAGCCAAGGTTCCCCCCCGTTAAGGAATGAGCAGTTCTTC. Translating gives CASSQGSPPLRNEQFF.

This clonotype appeared many times. The chain uses TRBV5-6 and TRBJ2-7, with D perhaps matching TRBD1 (6 bases). Trimming took 4 bases from V and 5 from J, leaving 13 bases between them. Germline CDR1 reads SGHDT; CDR2 reads YYEEEE. The CDR3 sequence is 13 residues long. CDR3 in DNA: TGTGCCAGCAGCACAGGGTCCTTGCACGAGCAGTACTTC. Protein product: CASSTGSLHEQYF.

This clonotype has a count of ten or more. This chain joins TRBV12-3 or TRBV12-4 and TRBJ1-6; D perhaps matches TRBD1 (5 bases). This CDR3 region has 14 residues. V gave up 5 bases and J gave up 7 bases, with 12 bases separating them. The CDR3 reads CASSTGTGNSPLHF. Here the CDR3 DNA reads TGTGCCAGCAGTACGGGGACCGGGAATTCACCCCTCCACTTT.

V is TRBV20-1 and J is TRBJ1-2; the D gene is possibly TRBD1 (6 bases). The V end was cut by 2 bases, the J end by 5 bases, with 18 bases between. The CDR3 loop spans 15 amino acids. Looked up from germline, CDR1 is DFQATT and CDR2 is SNEGSKA (reference sequence). In DNA, the CDR3 is TGCAGTGCTAGACCTTCCGGAACAGGGTCATATGGCTACACCTTC. Protein sequence: CSARPSGTGSYGYTF.

This clonotype was detected many times. The chain recombines TRBV5-1 with TRBJ2-7; TRBD1 is a possible D gene (6 bases). From germline, CDR1 is SGHRS and CDR2 YFSETQ. Trimming removed 0 bases at V and 2 bases at J, with 9 bases between. The CDR3 is 14 amino acids. CDR3 region: CASSLEAGAYEQYF. The CDR3 coding sequence is TGCGCCAGCAGCTTGGAGGCAGGGGCCTACGAGCAGTACTTC.